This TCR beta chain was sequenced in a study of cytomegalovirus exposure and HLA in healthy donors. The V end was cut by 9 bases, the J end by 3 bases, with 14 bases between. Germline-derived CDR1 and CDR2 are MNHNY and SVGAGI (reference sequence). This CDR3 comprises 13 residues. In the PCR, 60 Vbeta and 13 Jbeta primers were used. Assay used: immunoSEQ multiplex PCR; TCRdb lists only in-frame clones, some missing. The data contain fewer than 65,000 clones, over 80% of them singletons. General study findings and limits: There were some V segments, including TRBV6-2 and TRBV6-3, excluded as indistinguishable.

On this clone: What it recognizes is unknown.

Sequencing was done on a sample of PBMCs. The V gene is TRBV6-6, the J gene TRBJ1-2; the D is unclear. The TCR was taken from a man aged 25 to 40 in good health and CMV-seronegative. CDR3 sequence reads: CASRLEGYYGYTF. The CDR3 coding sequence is TGTGCCAGTCGGTTGGAGGGCTACTATGGCTACACCTTC.